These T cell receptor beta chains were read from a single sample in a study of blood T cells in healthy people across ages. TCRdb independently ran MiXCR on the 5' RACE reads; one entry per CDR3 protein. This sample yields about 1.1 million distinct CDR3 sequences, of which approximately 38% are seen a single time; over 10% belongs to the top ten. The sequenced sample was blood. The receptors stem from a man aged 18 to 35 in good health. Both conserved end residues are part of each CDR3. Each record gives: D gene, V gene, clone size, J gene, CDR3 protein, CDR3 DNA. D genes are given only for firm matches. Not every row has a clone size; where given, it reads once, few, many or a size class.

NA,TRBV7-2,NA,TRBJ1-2,CASSPPGQYYGYTF,TGTGCCAGCAGCCCCCCGGGACAATACTACGGCTACACCTTC
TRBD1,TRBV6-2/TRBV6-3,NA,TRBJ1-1,CASTTGVWNTEAFF,TGTGCCAGCACAACAGGGGTCTGGAACACTGAAGCTTTCTTT
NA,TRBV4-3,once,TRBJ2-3,CASSQTVFSGMVTDTQYF,TGCGCCAGCAGCCAAACGGTATTCTCCGGGATGGTGACAGATACGCAGTATTTT
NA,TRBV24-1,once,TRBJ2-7,CATSDEQTTSEQYF,TGTGCCACCAGTGATGAGCAGACCACAAGTGAGCAGTACTTC
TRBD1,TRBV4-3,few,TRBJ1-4,CASSQDRGTGNEKLFF,TGCGCCAGCAGCCAAGATAGGGGGACAGGGAATGAAAAACTGTTTTTT
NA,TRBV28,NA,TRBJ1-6,CASSLTVLNSPLHF,TGTGCCAGCAGTTTGACAGTACTCAATTCACCCCTCCACTTT
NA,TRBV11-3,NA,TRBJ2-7,CASSLGGPATYEQYF,TGTGCCAGCAGCTTAGGGGGGCCGGCGACCTACGAGCAGTACTTC
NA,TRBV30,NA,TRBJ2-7,CAWSVLRRMGLREQCF,TGTGCCTGGAGTGTATTACGCAGGATGGGTCTACGGGAGCAGTGCTTC
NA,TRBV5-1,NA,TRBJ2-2,CASSSPGRGGELFF,TGCGCCAGCAGCTCCCCCGGCAGAGGCGGGGAGCTGTTTTTT
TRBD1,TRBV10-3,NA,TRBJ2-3,CAISDDRGGTDTQYF,TGTGCCATCAGTGACGACAGGGGGGGCACAGATACGCAGTATTTT
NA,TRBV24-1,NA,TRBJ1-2,CATSDLLEPQGIYGYTF,TGTGCCACCAGTGATTTGCTGGAACCACAAGGGATTTATGGCTACACCTTC
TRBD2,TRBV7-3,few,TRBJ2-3,CASRLAGGDADTQYF,TGTGCCAGCAGACTAGCGGGGGGGGATGCAGATACGCAGTATTTT
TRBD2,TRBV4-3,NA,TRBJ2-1,CASSQGMQAGASNEQFF,TGCGCCAGCAGCCAAGGTATGCAAGCGGGGGCTTCAAATGAGCAGTTCTTC
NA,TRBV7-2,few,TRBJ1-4,CASSRGAGDEKLFF,TGTGCCAGCAGCCGTGGGGCCGGAGATGAAAAACTGTTTTTT
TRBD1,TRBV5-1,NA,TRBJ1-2,CASSRGQEDGYTF,TGCGCCAGCAGCCGAGGACAGGAGGATGGCTACACCTTC
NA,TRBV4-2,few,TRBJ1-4,CASSQDRQGSNEKLFF,TGTGCCAGCAGCCAAGATCGGCAGGGCTCTAATGAAAAACTGTTTTTT
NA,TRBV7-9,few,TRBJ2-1,CASSLRVPEYEQFF,TGTGCCAGCAGCTTACGGGTCCCCGAATACGAGCAGTTCTTC
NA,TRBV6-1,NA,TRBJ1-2,CASSEGGGRNGYTF,TGTGCCAGCAGTGAAGGTGGGGGGCGTAATGGCTACACCTTC
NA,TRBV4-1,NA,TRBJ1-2,CASSQDLNDGYTF,TGCGCCAGCAGCCAAGATTTGAACGATGGCTACACCTTC
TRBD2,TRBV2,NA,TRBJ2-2,CASRRTSGGPNTGELFF,TGTGCCAGCAGAAGGACTAGCGGGGGCCCGAACACCGGGGAGCTGTTTTTT
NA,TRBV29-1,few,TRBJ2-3,CSVVQGRLPQYF,TGCAGCGTTGTTCAGGGAAGGTTGCCGCAGTATTTT
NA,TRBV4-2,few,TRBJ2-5,CASSQEASFPAGNEQYF,TGTGCCAGCAGCCAAGAGGCCTCTTTCCCAGCGGGCAATGAGCAGTACTTC
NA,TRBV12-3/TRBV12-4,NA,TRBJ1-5,CASSSSEDQPQHF,TGTGCCAGCAGCAGCTCAGAGGATCAGCCCCAGCATTTT
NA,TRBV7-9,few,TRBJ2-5,CASSFPSRETQYF,TGTGCCAGCAGCTTCCCTAGCCGGGAGACCCAGTACTTC
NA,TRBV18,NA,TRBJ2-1,CASSPPPWTRGTSSYNEQFF,TGTGCCAGCTCACCGCCCCCTTGGACGCGCGGGACGAGCTCCTACAATGAGCAGTTCTTC
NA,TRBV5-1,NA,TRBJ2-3,CATKVEGASTDTQYF,TGCGCCACAAAGGTGGAGGGGGCCAGTACAGATACGCAGTATTTT
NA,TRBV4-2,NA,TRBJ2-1,CASSQQRGDEQFF,TGTGCCAGCAGCCAACAGAGGGGGGATGAGCAGTTCTTC
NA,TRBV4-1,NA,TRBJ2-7,CASSQDMTGTYEQYF,TGCGCCAGCAGCCAAGATATGACCGGGACCTACGAGCAGTACTTC
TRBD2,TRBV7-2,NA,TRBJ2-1,CASSLTSGGTRSYNEQFF,TGCGCCAGCAGCTTAACCAGCGGGGGGACCCGCTCCTACAATGAGCAGTTCTTC
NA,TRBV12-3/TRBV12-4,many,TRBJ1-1,CASSLGSGRTEAFF,TGTGCCAGCAGTTTAGGTTCCGGGAGGACTGAAGCTTTCTTT
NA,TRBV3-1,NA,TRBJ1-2,CASSPQGSFGGYTF,TGTGCCAGCAGCCCCCAGGGCTCCTTCGGGGGCTACACCTTC
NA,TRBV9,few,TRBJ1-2,CASSELDRLGYGYTF,TGTGCCAGCAGCGAACTCGACAGGTTAGGTTATGGCTACACCTTC
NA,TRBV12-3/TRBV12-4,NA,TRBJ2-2,CASSFRGGSTGELFF,TGTGCCAGCAGTTTTCGAGGGGGATCCACCGGGGAGCTGTTTTTT
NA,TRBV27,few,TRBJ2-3,CASQDLQGTDTQYF,TGTGCCAGCCAAGATCTACAGGGCACAGATACGCAGTATTTT
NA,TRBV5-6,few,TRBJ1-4,CASSSQGVDEKLFF,TGTGCCAGCAGCTCACAGGGTGTGGATGAAAAACTGTTTTTT
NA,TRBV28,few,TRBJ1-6,CASSPGGRSPLHF,TGTGCCAGCAGCCCAGGTGGTCGATCACCCCTCCACTTT
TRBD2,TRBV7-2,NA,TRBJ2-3,CASSISSGDTDTQYF,TGTGCCAGCAGCATTTCTAGCGGGGACACAGATACGCAGTATTTT
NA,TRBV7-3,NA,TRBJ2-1,CASSLNQGWSEQFF,TGTGCCAGCAGCTTAAATCAGGGGTGGAGTGAGCAGTTCTTC
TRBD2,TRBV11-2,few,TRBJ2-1,CASSPDGTSGNEQFF,TGTGCCAGCAGCCCAGATGGGACTAGCGGTAATGAGCAGTTCTTC
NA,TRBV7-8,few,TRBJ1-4,CASSLAPHGSGEKLFF,TGTGCCAGCAGCTTAGCCCCCCATGGGAGTGGTGAAAAACTGTTTTTT
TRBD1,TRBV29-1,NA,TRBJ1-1,CSVEKGARNTEAFF,TGCAGCGTTGAGAAGGGGGCGCGGAACACTGAAGCTTTCTTT
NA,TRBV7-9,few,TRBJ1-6,CASSLAQGRSPLHF,TGTGCCAGCAGCTTAGCGCAGGGAAGATCACCCCTCCACTTT
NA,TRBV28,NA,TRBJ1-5,CASSSRQSNQPQHF,TGTGCCAGCAGTTCACGACAAAGCAATCAGCCCCAGCATTTT
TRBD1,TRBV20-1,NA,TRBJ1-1,CSAIQGARSPEAFF,TGCAGTGCCATACAGGGGGCGCGAAGTCCTGAAGCTTTCTTT
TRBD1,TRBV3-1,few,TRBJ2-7,CASSQAPGQGYEQYF,TGTGCCAGCAGCCAAGCCCCGGGACAGGGTTACGAGCAGTACTTC
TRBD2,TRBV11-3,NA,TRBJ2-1,CASSLRLAGAEQFF,TGTGCCAGCAGCCTAAGACTAGCGGGGGCAGAGCAGTTCTTC
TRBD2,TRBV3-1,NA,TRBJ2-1,CASSPQRGPYEQFF,TGTGCCAGCAGCCCCCAGCGGGGGCCGTATGAGCAGTTCTTC
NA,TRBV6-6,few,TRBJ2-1,CASRGSQKRNEQFF,TGTGCCAGCAGGGGCTCTCAAAAAAGGAATGAGCAGTTCTTC
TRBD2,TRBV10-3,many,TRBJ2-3,CAISPSSGGLTDTQYF,TGTGCCATCAGCCCCTCGAGCGGGGGCCTCACAGATACGCAGTATTTT
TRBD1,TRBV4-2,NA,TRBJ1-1,CASSQGAGTGGMNTEAFF,TGTGCCAGCAGCCAAGGGGCCGGGACAGGGGGGATGAACACTGAAGCTTTCTTT
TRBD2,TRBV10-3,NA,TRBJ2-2,CATRDYPGELFF,TGTGCCACCCGGGACTACCCCGGGGAGCTGTTTTTT
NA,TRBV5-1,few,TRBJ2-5,CASRRTGEDQETQYF,TGCGCCAGCAGAAGAACAGGGGAGGACCAAGAGACCCAGTACTTC
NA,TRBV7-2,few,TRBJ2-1,CASSLVAGLSSYNEQFF,TGTGCCAGCAGCTTAGTTGCGGGACTCAGCTCCTACAATGAGCAGTTCTTC
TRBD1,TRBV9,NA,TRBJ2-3,CASSVEGAGGDTQYF,TGTGCCAGCAGCGTAGAGGGGGCAGGAGGAGATACGCAGTATTTT